Presented here are 25 T cell receptor beta chains from one specimen sequenced in a study of cytomegalovirus exposure and HLA in healthy donors. In the PCR, 60 Vbeta and 13 Jbeta primers were used. Only in-frame clones appear in the TCRdb table, and some are missing; sequencing was by immunoSEQ multiplex PCR. Among some 140,000 clones, 80% to 85% were seen once, and the ten largest hold approximately 1.3%. Input material: PBMCs. The receptors originated from a male donor in good health and CMV-seropositive.

The chain uses TRBV7-3 and TRBJ2-1; D ambiguous. The V gene's germline CDR1 is SGHTA and CDR2 FQGTGA. The CDR3 is 14 amino acids. Trimming cost V 4 bases and J 4 bases, with 11 bases left between them. CDR3 loop: CASSYEIGYNEQFF. CDR3 nucleotides: TGTGCCAGCAGCTACGAAATCGGGTACAATGAGCAGTTCTTC.

The gene calls are TRBV7-9 and TRBJ2-5; 7 nucleotides align to TRBD2. This CDR3 has 14 amino acids. V was pared by 5 bases and J by 3 bases, with 6 bases of the junction left unmatched. CDR1 and CDR2 (germline): SEHNR, FQNEAQ (reference sequence). CDR3 amino acids: CASSVRDYKETQYF. For the CDR3, the DNA is TGTGCCAGCAGCGTCCGGGACTACAAAGAGACCCAGTACTTC.

This sequence joins TRBV27 and TRBJ2-7; D call uncertain. The CDR3 is 13 amino acids. Trimming stripped 3 bases from V and 2 bases from J, with 8 bases between. Germline CDR1 and CDR2: MNHEY and SMNVEV (reference sequence). Written as DNA, the CDR3 is TGTGCCAGCAGTTTGTCCGGTGCCTACGAGCAGTACTTC. This translates into CASSLSGAYEQYF.

This chain uses TRBV28 with TRBJ2-3; TRBD2 aligns across 7 bases. Germline V gene data show CDR1 as MDHEN and CDR2 as SYDVKM. The CDR3 covers 15 residues. V gave up 6 bases and J gave up 0 bases; unmatched junction bases: 6. This chain's CDR3 is CASRLRDYSTDTQYF. CDR3 nucleotide sequence: TGTGCCAGCAGGCTCCGGGACTACAGCACAGATACGCAGTATTTT.

This rearrangement joins TRBV5-1 to TRBJ2-3; 9 positions agree with TRBD2. Germline trimming cut 6 bases from V and 5 bases from J; bases unmatched to any gene: 7. The CDR3 spans 14 residues. Germline V gives CDR1 SGHRS, CDR2 YFSETQ. DNA of the CDR3: TGCGCCAGCAAGGCGGGGGGGCAGGTAGATACGCAGTATTTT. Translation: CASKAGGQVDTQYF.

The rearrangement uses TRBV6-5 and TRBJ2-7, with TRBD1 identical over 7 bases. CDR1 is MNHEY and CDR2 is SVGAGI in the germline V gene. This CDR3 is built from 14 residues. After removal of 0 bases from V and 5 bases from J, the junction contained 4 bases not matched to a gene. The CDR3: CASSYSTGSDEQYF. DNA of the CDR3: TGTGCCAGCAGTTACTCGACAGGGTCCGACGAGCAGTACTTC.

J is TRBJ2-4 and V is TRBV27, with 8 bases fitting TRBD2. The CDR3 runs 15 residues. Germline V CDR1 and CDR2: MNHEY, SMNVEV (reference sequence). V lost 3 bases and J lost 6; bases outside the gene matches: 7. The CDR3 protein is CASSFGAGGGNIQYF. CDR3 coding DNA: TGTGCCAGCAGTTTCGGGGCGGGAGGAGGAAACATTCAGTACTTC.

This rearrangement joins TRBV7-8 to TRBJ1-1; D gene unclear. Germline assignment: CDR1 SGHVS and CDR2 FQNEAQ. The CDR3 length is 18 residues. The germline V and J ends were trimmed by 5 bases and 5 bases, with 27 bases remaining between them. The CDR3 DNA follows: TGTGCCAGCAGCCCCCCAATCGAGACGAACATGCGGTGGACTGAAGCTTTCTTT. Translating it yields CASSPPIETNMRWTEAFF.

The chain links TRBV9 to TRBJ2-5, with 12 bases matching TRBD2. There are 20 residues in the CDR3. The V gene's germline CDR1 is SGDLS and CDR2 YYNGEE. With 0 bases clipped from V and 2 bases from J, the junction kept 14 bases outside the gene matches. As DNA, the CDR3 is TGTGCCAGCAGCGTAGCTACAGGGGGGCTAGCGGGAGGGGGACAAGAGACCCAGTACTTC. Translated: CASSVATGGLAGGGQETQYF.

The chain recombines TRBV27 with TRBJ1-1, with D perhaps matching TRBD1 (6 bases). The CDR3 covers 15 residues. From germline, CDR1 is MNHEY and CDR2 SMNVEV (reference sequence). Trimming took off 6 bases at V and 4 bases at J, with 18 bases between the two ends. The CDR3 DNA is TGTGCCAGCAGCCCTGTACAGGGTTGGTCCACTGAAGCTTTCTTT. It translates to CASSPVQGWSTEAFF.

The genes are TRBV13 and TRBJ2-5, with a tentative D call TRBD1 (6 bases). V lost 3 bases and J 5 bases, leaving 10 bases between the germline ends. The CDR3 covers 13 residues. Germline-derived CDR1 and CDR2 are PRHDT and FYEKMQ (reference sequence). CDR3 in DNA: TGTGCCAGCAGCTTGGCAGGGGTGGAGACCCAGTACTTC. Translating it yields CASSLAGVETQYF.

V and J are TRBV9 and TRBJ2-2, with 10 bases matching TRBD2. Germline lookup yields CDR1 SGDLS and CDR2 YYNGEE. V was clipped by 3 bases and J by 5 bases; unmatched bases: 7. The CDR3 covers 16 residues. The CDR3 DNA is TGTGCCAGCAGCGATAGGAGCGGGGGGGCAACCGGGGAGCTGTTTTTT. The encoded protein is CASSDRSGGATGELFF.

The chain carries TRBV9 and TRBJ2-1, with 9 bases lining up with TRBD2. Germline CDR1 reads SGDLS; CDR2 reads YYNGEE. This CDR3 spans 15 amino acids. J was trimmed by 4 bases and V by 2 bases; bases with no gene match: 4. Written as DNA, the CDR3 is TGTGCCAGCAGCGTTAGCGGGGGATCTTACAATGAGCAGTTCTTC. This translates into CASSVSGGSYNEQFF.

The J gene is TRBJ2-7, the V gene TRBV19; no clear D gene. The CDR3 runs to 13 residues. V shed 1 base and J shed 3 bases, with 7 bases lying between them. Germline CDR1 LNHDA, CDR2 SQIVND (reference sequence). This chain's CDR3 is CASSIARGYEQYF. For the CDR3, the DNA is TGTGCCAGTAGTATAGCCCGCGGCTACGAGCAGTACTTC.

The V call is TRBV2, the J call TRBJ1-2; D uncertain. The V end lost 5 bases, the J end lost 1 base, and 11 bases lay between the germline ends. CDR1 is SNHLY and CDR2 is FYNNEI in the germline V gene. This CDR3 has 14 residues. The CDR3 sequence is CASSPTDINYGYTF. The CDR3, as DNA: TGTGCCAGCAGTCCCACAGATATTAACTATGGCTACACCTTC.

The chain employs TRBV2 and TRBJ2-2; TRBD1 aligns across 9 bases. This CDR3 region has 16 residues. The germline CDR1 and CDR2 sequences are SNHLY and FYNNEI. The trim removed 5 bases at V and 7 bases at J, leaving 11 bases unmatched. The CDR3 DNA is TGTGCCAGCAGTTCCCGGGACAGGGAGGGCGGCGGGGAGCTGTTTTTT. It specifies CASSSRDREGGGELFF.

The chain carries TRBV6-5 and TRBJ1-2, with 7 positions matching TRBD1. CDR1 is MNHEY, CDR2 SVGAGI, per germline. V lost 6 bases, J lost 3 bases, and 10 bases stayed unmatched. The CDR3 contains 15 residues. The CDR3, as DNA: TGTGCCAGCAGCTCCGGGACAGTGCCCGACTATGGCTACACCTTC. Encoded protein: CASSSGTVPDYGYTF.

The chain couples TRBV5-4 to TRBJ1-1; no definite D call. The CDR3 is 14 residues long. V was clipped by 5 bases and J by 0 bases, with 11 bases between them. CDR1 and CDR2 (germline): SGHNT, YYREEE (reference sequence). The CDR3 DNA follows: TGTGCCAGCAGGCCCTCCGAGATGAACACTGAAGCTTTCTTT. This gives the protein CASRPSEMNTEAFF. Full variable domain (missing parts from reference TRBV5-4 and TRBJ1-1): ETGVTQSPTHLIKTRGQQVTLRCSSQSGHNTVSWYQQALGQGPQFIFQYYREEENGRGNFPPRFSGLQFPNYSSELNVNALELDDSALYLCASRPSEMNTEAFFGQGTRLTVV.

This clone was detected only a few times. V usage is TRBV2 and J usage is TRBJ1-1; maybe TRBD1 (6 bases). Germline CDR1 SNHLY, CDR2 FYNNEI. V was cut by 8 bases and J by 0 bases, with 16 bases left in between. This CDR3 region has 15 residues. The DNA of the CDR3 is TGTGCCAGCCAAGGGGGTCTAGGGGTGAACACTGAAGCTTTCTTT. It codes for CASQGGLGVNTEAFF.

This rearrangement joins TRBV4-1 to TRBJ2-1; 11 bases match TRBD2. CDR1 and CDR2 from the germline V gene are MGHRA and YSYEKL. The CDR3 runs 15 residues. V trimming: 9 bases; J trimming: 2 bases; junction bases outside the gene matches: 6. CDR3 sequence: CASKLAGGPYNEQFF. As DNA, the CDR3 is TGCGCCAGTAAATTAGCGGGAGGGCCCTACAATGAGCAGTTCTTC.

The genes are TRBV5-1 and TRBJ2-4; the D is unclear. Deletions cut 5 bases from V and 0 bases from J, with 21 bases between. From germline, CDR1 is SGHRS and CDR2 YFSETQ. This CDR3 is 18 amino acids long. DNA of the CDR3: TGCGCCAGCAGTCTTCTGCCCTCCTCAACTATAGCCAAAAACATTCAGTACTTC. The encoded protein is CASSLLPSSTIAKNIQYF. The entire variable domain, with the rest obtained from reference TRBV5-1 and TRBJ2-4, is as follows: KAGVTQTPRYLIKTRGQQVTLSCSPISGHRSVSWYQQTPGQGLQFLFEYFSETQRNKGNFPGRFSGRQFSNSRSEMNVSTLELGDSALYLCASSLLPSSTIAKNIQYFGAGTRLSVL.

The J gene is TRBJ1-5, the V gene TRBV11-2; 8 bases align to TRBD1. Per germline, CDR1 SGHAT and CDR2 FQNNGV. V lost 5 bases and J lost 2; bases outside the gene matches: 8. The CDR3 is 16 residues long. The CDR3: CASSPTGDIGNQPQHF. CDR3 nucleotide sequence: TGTGCCAGCAGCCCGACAGGGGATATTGGCAATCAGCCCCAGCATTTT.

V is TRBV12-5 and J is TRBJ2-2; possibly TRBD1 for D (6 bases). The V gene's germline CDR1 is LGHNT and CDR2 FRNRAP. V dropped 0 bases and J dropped 3 bases, with 11 bases sitting between them. The CDR3 runs to 16 residues. In DNA, the CDR3 is TGTGCTAGTGGTTTGGTTGCAGGGGCGGACACCGGGGAGCTGTTTTTT. This sequence encodes CASGLVAGADTGELFF. The entire variable domain, with the rest obtained from reference TRBV12-5 and TRBJ2-2, is as follows: DARVTQTPRHKVTEMGQEVTMRCQPILGHNTVFWYRQTMMQGLELLAYFRNRAPLDDSGMPKDRFSAEMPDATLATLKIQPSEPRDSAVYFCASGLVAGADTGELFFGEGSRLTVL.

The chain joins TRBV13 to TRBJ2-1, with 8 positions matching TRBD2. Germline V CDR1 and CDR2: PRHDT, FYEKMQ (reference sequence). V shed 4 bases, J shed 6 bases, and the junction held 17 bases outside the gene matches. CDR3 length: 18 residues. The CDR3 DNA reads as TGTGCCAGCAGCTCCAAACGTGAGGGACTAGTAAGTCTCAATGAGCAGTTCTTC. Protein sequence: CASSSKREGLVSLNEQFF.

The CDR3 is CAWSVGVAARLAKNIQYF. DNA of the CDR3: TGTGCCTGGAGTGTAGGTGTAGCAGCCCGGCTAGCCAAAAACATTCAGTACTTC. This rearrangement joins TRBV30 to TRBJ2-4; no firm D call. Trimming shortened V by 0 bases and J by 0 bases, and 18 bases separated the two germline ends. The germline V gene has CDR1 GTSNPN and CDR2 SVGIG (reference sequence). The CDR3 has 18 residues.